The clone carrying this TCR beta chain was seen at least ten times. These data originate in a study of spatial heterogeneity in lung cancer. Sample time point: blood at routine non-recurrence follow-up after resection. Tumor, nontumor lung or frozen PBMC supplied whole RNA that was sequenced unsorted. Germline V gives CDR1 SGHDT, CDR2 YYEEEE. CDR3 length: 14 residues. With V trimmed by 3 bases and J by 9 bases, 4 bases remained unmatched. TCRdb redid the calling of the 5' RACE reads with MiXCR, one entry per CDR3 protein. The repertoire holds about 10,000 distinct CDR3 sequences, with 20% to 25% as singletons.

The TCR comes from a male donor with early-stage non-small cell lung cancer. Sequenced here: PBMCs, sampled at follow-up. The chain joins TRBV5-6 to TRBJ1-6; 9 bases are a match to TRBD1. The CDR3 protein is CASSWTGDRSPLHF. DNA of the CDR3: TGTGCCAGCAGCTGGACAGGGGATCGTTCACCCCTCCACTTT.